These 19 T cell receptor beta chains share one sample of origin, sequenced in a study of glioma-infiltrating T cells. The iRepertoire nested amplicon-rescue multiplex PCR amplified TCR alpha and beta CDR3s from RNA. TCRdb re-analysed the multiplex PCR reads in MiXCR, keeping a single row per CDR3 protein. This table holds 35,000 to 45,000 distinct CDR3 sequences, 20% to 25% found once. Sample: glioma tissue, nonneoplastic brain tissue, or PBMCs (not recorded which). The receptors derive from a human donor with low-grade glioma or glioblastoma, undergoing nonglioma brain surgery, or in good health (not recorded which).

In this sample, this clonotype turned up many times. The rearrangement joins TRBV6-1 to TRBJ1-2, with TRBD1 matching 9 bases. Germline V gives CDR1 MNHNS, CDR2 SASEGT. V dropped 6 bases and J dropped 4; count of bases not matched to a gene: 6. CDR3 size: 14 residues. CDR3 nucleotides: TGTGCCAGCAGAACGACAGGGGGTAGCTATGGCTACACCTTC. Amino acids: CASRTTGGSYGYTF.

This clonotype occurred many times. The genes are TRBV12-3 or TRBV12-4 and TRBJ2-3; D uncertain. CDR3 length: 14 residues. V lost 3 bases and J 3 bases, leaving 10 bases between the germline ends. The chain's CDR3 is CASSFSRLTDTQYF. The DNA of the CDR3 is TGTGCCAGCAGTTTCAGTCGACTTACAGATACGCAGTATTTT.

This clonotype was seen a few times. CDR3 sequence: CASSRQGGEQYF. The CDR3, as DNA: TGCGCCAGCAGCCGACAGGGGGGCGAGCAGTACTTC. The rearrangement joins TRBV5-1 to TRBJ2-7; TRBD1 aligns across 9 bases. The CDR3 is 12 residues long. CDR1 SGHRS and CDR2 YFSETQ come from the germline V gene. V dropped 4 bases and J dropped 6; count of bases not matched to a gene: 2.

There are many counts of this clonotype. The chain combines TRBV7-9 with TRBJ2-5, with 7 nucleotides matching TRBD2. V lost 4 bases, J lost 9 bases, and 11 bases stayed unmatched. Germline V lookup: CDR1 SEHNR, CDR2 FQNEAQ (reference sequence). CDR3 length: 14 amino acids. The CDR3 spells CASSYGDYQVAQYF. The CDR3 DNA sequence: TGTGCCAGCAGCTACGGGGACTACCAGGTGGCCCAGTACTTC. Drawing the rest from reference TRBV7-9 and TRBJ2-5, the complete variable domain is DTGVSQNPRHKITKRGQNVTFRCDPISEHNRLYWYRQTLGQGPEFLTYFQNEAQLEKSRLLSDRFSAERPKGSFSTLEIQRTEQGDSAMYLCASSYGDYQVAQYFGPGTRLLVL.

This clonotype occurred many times. The rearrangement uses TRBV20-1 and TRBJ2-5; possible D gene TRBD2, 6 bases. Trimming pared 7 bases from V and 5 bases from J, leaving 17 bases between. Germline V gene lookup returns CDR1 DFQATT and CDR2 SNEGSKA (reference sequence). The CDR3 consists of 13 residues. The DNA of the CDR3 is TGCAGTGTCGTTAGCGGTAACCCGGAGACCCAGTACTTC. Residues: CSVVSGNPETQYF.

In its sample, this clonotype was seen many times. The V call is TRBV7-2, the J call TRBJ1-5, with D maybe TRBD1 (5 bases). Germline V gene data show CDR1 as SGHTA and CDR2 as FQGNSA. Trimming stripped 2 bases from V and 8 bases from J, with 13 bases between. The CDR3 extends over 14 amino acids. CDR3 amino acids: CASSLSTGYKPQHF. DNA of the CDR3: TGTGCCAGCAGCTTATCCACAGGTTATAAGCCCCAGCATTTT.

Notes on this clonotype: One end of the junction fails to match germline, which may point to a read error. This chain joins TRBV12-3 or TRBV12-4 and TRBJ2-1; D unclear. The CDR3 runs to 12 residues. In DNA form, the CDR3 reads TGTGCCAGCAGCCTTGGACCAAATGAGAAGTTCTTC. This translates into CASSLGPNEKFF.

This clonotype has at least ten counts. The V and J genes are TRBV3-1 and TRBJ2-5; 14 bases line up with TRBD2. Unmatched junction bases numbered 12, after V lost 8 bases and J lost 4 bases. There are 17 residues in the CDR3. Germline CDR1 reads LGHDT; CDR2 reads YNNKEL (reference sequence). The CDR3 loop is CASLGTSGRGKRETQYF. The DNA for the CDR3 is TGTGCCAGCCTCGGGACTAGCGGGAGAGGAAAGCGAGAGACCCAGTACTTC.

This clonotype is categorized as medium-sized. The chain carries TRBV20-1 and TRBJ1-1; D not certain. Germline V CDR1 and CDR2: DFQATT, SNEGSKA (reference sequence). CDR3 length: 13 amino acids. V lost 0 bases and J 7 bases, leaving 12 bases between the germline ends. The CDR3 DNA reads as TGCAGTGCTAGAGATAGGACGACGGGTGAAGCTTTCTTT. It codes for CSARDRTTGEAFF.

This clonotype was seen repeatedly, ten times or more. The rearrangement uses TRBV20-1 and TRBJ1-1; 10 bases are shared with TRBD1. CDR3 size: 15 residues. J was trimmed by 4 bases and V by 4 bases; bases with no gene match: 9. Germline CDR1 DFQATT, CDR2 SNEGSKA (reference sequence). The CDR3 loop reads CSAIRQGAWGTEAFF. The CDR3 DNA sequence: TGCAGTGCTATCCGACAGGGGGCGTGGGGCACTGAAGCTTTCTTT.

CDR3 nucleotides: TGTGCCAGCAGTTTTGGCCAGGACTATGGCTACACCTTC. Protein product: CASSFGQDYGYTF. The chain links TRBV12-3 or TRBV12-4 to TRBJ1-2, with D uncertain. V dropped 3 bases and J dropped 3 bases, with 8 bases sitting between them. The CDR3 contains 13 residues.

The count of this clonotype is one. V gene TRBV7-2 combines with J gene TRBJ2-3; D is undetermined. The CDR3 contains 13 residues. In germline, CDR1 is SGHTA, CDR2 FQGNSA. Trimming removed 2 bases from V and 8 bases from J, with 11 bases in between. CDR3 bases: TGTGCCAGCAGCTTACCACCCGTCTTTACGCAGTATTTT. Translated, it gives CASSLPPVFTQYF.

In its sample, this clonotype was seen many times. The rearrangement uses TRBV28 and TRBJ2-3; D gene ambiguous. Germline V gene data show CDR1 as MDHEN and CDR2 as SYDVKM. The V and J ends lost 5 bases and 4 bases respectively, with 16 bases between them. The CDR3 is made up of 15 amino acids. CDR3 bases: TGTGCCAGCAGTAGCATCGCCGGGTTCCCAGATACGCAGTATTTT. As protein: CASSSIAGFPDTQYF.

The rearrangement joins TRBV29-1 to TRBJ2-1; the D is unclear. V lost 1 base and J 6 bases, leaving 7 bases between the germline ends. The germline gives CDR1 SQVTM, CDR2 ANQGSEA. This CDR3 contains 12 residues. The CDR3 DNA follows: TGCAGCGTTGAAGGTTTGGGCAATGAGCAGTTCTTC. It codes for CSVEGLGNEQFF.

This clonotype was detected ten times or more. The chain has TRBV28 and TRBJ2-5; D possibly matches TRBD1 or TRBD2 (6 bases each). Trimming shortened V by 6 bases and J by 4 bases, and 18 bases separated the two germline ends. This CDR3 has 15 amino acids. Germline CDR1 MDHEN, CDR2 SYDVKM. CDR3 bases: TGTGCCAGCAGATACCAGGGTGGGGGGCGAGAGACCCAGTACTTC. Translated: CASRYQGGGRETQYF.

J is TRBJ1-2 and V is TRBV7-2; possibly TRBD1 for D (5 bases). Trimming stripped 4 bases from V and 10 bases from J, with 16 bases between. The CDR3 contains 13 residues. The germline CDR1 and CDR2 sequences are SGHTA and FQGNSA. The CDR3 reads CASSSGLGDVYTF. The CDR3, as DNA: TGTGCCAGCAGCTCTGGACTGGGGGATGTCTACACCTTC. Full variable domain (rest looked up from reference TRBV7-2 and TRBJ1-2): GAGVSQSPSNKVTEKGKDVELRCDPISGHTALYWYRQSLGQGLEFLIYFQGNSAPDKSGLPSDRFSAERTGGSVSTLTIQRTQQEDSAVYLCASSSGLGDVYTFGSGTRLTVV.

This clonotype was seen many times. The chain couples TRBV29-1 to TRBJ1-1, with a weak D call TRBD1 (5 bases). V lost 2 bases and J lost 7, with 11 bases in between. CDR1 and CDR2 from the germline V gene are SQVTM and ANQGSEA. CDR3 length: 12 amino acids. CDR3: CSVERGSGEAFF. The CDR3 DNA reads as TGCAGCGTTGAAAGGGGATCTGGTGAAGCTTTCTTT.

This clonotype came up many times. The CDR3 is CSARFGGFGNEQFF. Written as DNA, the CDR3 is TGCAGTGCTAGATTCGGGGGATTCGGCAATGAGCAGTTCTTC. This rearrangement joins TRBV20-1 to TRBJ2-1; possible D gene TRBD2, 6 bases. The V end lost 2 bases, the J end lost 6 bases, and 14 bases lay between the germline ends. The CDR3 has 14 amino acids. The germline V gene has CDR1 DFQATT and CDR2 SNEGSKA (reference sequence).

This clonotype has ten or more counts. V usage is TRBV7-2 and J usage is TRBJ1-1, with D possibly matching TRBD1 (6 bases). Germline values: CDR1 SGHTA, CDR2 FQGNSA. CDR3 length: 15 amino acids. Trimming cost V 5 bases and J 4 bases, with 17 bases left between them. This CDR3 is CASSRMGGVGTEAFF. CDR3 sequence (DNA): TGTGCCAGCAGCCGGATGGGGGGCGTCGGCACTGAAGCTTTCTTT.